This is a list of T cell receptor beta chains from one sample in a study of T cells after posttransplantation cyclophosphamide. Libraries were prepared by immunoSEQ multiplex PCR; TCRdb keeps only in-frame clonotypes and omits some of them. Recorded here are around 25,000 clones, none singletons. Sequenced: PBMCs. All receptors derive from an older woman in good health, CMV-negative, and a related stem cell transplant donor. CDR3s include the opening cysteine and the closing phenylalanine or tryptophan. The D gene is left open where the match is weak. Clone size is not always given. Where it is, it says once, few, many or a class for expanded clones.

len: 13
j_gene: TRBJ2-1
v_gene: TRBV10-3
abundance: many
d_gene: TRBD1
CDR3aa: CATETGTGNEQFF
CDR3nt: TGTGCCACCGAGACAGGGACGGGCAATGAGCAGTTCTTC

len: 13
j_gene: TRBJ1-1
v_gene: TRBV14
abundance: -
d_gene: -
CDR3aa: CASSQTRDTEAFF
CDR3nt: TGTGCCAGCAGCCAAACCAGGGACACTGAAGCTTTCTTT

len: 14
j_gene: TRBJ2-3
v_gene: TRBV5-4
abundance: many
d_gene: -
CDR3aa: CASSPRGLLDTQYF
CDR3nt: TGTGCCAGCAGCCCCCGCGGTTTGTTAGATACGCAGTATTTT

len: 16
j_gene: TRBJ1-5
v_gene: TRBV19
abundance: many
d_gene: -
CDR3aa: CASTPPRSAGNQPQHF
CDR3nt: TGTGCCAGTACTCCCCCCAGGTCGGCAGGTAATCAGCCCCAGCATTTT

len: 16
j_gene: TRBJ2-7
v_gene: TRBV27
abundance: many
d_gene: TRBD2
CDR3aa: CASSSAGTSASYEQYF
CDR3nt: TGTGCCAGCAGTTCCGCCGGGACTAGCGCCTCCTACGAGCAGTACTTC

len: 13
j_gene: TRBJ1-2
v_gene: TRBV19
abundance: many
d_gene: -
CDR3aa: CATIAAANYGYTF
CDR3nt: TGTGCCACCATAGCTGCGGCGAACTATGGCTACACCTTC

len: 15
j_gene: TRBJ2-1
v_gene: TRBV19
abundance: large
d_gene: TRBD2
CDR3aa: CASSTTSGSLNEQFF
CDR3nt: TGTGCCAGTAGTACGACTAGCGGGAGTCTCAATGAGCAGTTCTTC

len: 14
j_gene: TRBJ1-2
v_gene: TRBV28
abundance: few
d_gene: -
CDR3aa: CASSLSSDNYGYTF
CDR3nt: TGTGCCAGCAGTCTATCCTCAGATAACTATGGCTACACCTTC

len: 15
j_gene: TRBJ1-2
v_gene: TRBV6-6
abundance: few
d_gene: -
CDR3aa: CASSYSTSRAYGYTF
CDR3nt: TGTGCCAGCAGTTACTCGACATCCCGAGCCTATGGCTACACCTTC

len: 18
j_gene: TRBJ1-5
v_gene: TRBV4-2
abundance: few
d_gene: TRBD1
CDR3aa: CASSPMGGDRVSNQPQHF
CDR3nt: TGTGCCAGCAGCCCTATGGGGGGGGACAGGGTGAGCAATCAGCCCCAGCATTTT

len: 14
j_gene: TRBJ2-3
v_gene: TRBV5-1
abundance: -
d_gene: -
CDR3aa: CASSLSGITDTQYF
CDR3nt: TGCGCCAGCAGCTTATCAGGGATCACAGATACGCAGTATTTT

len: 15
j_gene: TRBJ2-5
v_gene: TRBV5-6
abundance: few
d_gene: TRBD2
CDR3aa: CASSFGGGYKETQYF
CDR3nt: TGTGCCAGCAGCTTTGGCGGGGGGTATAAAGAGACCCAGTACTTC

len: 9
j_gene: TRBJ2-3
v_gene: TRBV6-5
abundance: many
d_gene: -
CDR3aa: CAKSLTQYF
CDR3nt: TGTGCCAAATCGTTGACGCAGTATTTT

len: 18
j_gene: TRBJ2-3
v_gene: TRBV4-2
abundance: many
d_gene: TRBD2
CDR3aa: CASSQAATSGGPADTQYF
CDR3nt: TGTGCCAGCAGCCAGGCGGCGACTAGCGGGGGGCCCGCAGATACGCAGTATTTT

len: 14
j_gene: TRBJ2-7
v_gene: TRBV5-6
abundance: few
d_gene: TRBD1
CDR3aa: CASTFGQGSYEQYF
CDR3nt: TGTGCCAGCACTTTTGGACAGGGTTCCTACGAGCAGTACTTC

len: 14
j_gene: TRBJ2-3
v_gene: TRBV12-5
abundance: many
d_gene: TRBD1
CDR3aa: CASARTGSTDTQYF
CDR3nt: TGTGCTAGTGCCAGGACAGGAAGCACAGATACGCAGTATTTT

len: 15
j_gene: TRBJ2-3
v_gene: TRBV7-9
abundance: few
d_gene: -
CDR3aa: CASRGGGGRTDTQYF
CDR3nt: TGTGCCAGCAGGGGAGGGGGGGGGCGCACAGATACGCAGTATTTT

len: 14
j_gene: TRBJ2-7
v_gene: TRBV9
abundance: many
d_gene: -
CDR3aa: CASSVAGNPYEQYF
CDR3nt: TGTGCCAGCAGCGTAGCCGGGAACCCCTACGAGCAGTACTTC

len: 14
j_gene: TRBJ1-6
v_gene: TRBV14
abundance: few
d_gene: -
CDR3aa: CASSRHTGFSPLHF
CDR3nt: TGTGCCAGCAGCCGACATACAGGGTTTTCACCCCTCCACTTT

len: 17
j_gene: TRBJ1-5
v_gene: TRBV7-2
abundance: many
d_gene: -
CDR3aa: CASSSGMGRWSNQPQHF
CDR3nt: TGTGCCAGCAGCTCCGGTATGGGGAGATGGAGCAATCAGCCCCAGCATTTT

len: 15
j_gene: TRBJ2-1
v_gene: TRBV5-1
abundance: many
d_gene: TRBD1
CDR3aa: CASSLVHTGGNEQFF
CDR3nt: TGCGCCAGCAGCTTGGTACATACAGGGGGCAATGAGCAGTTCTTC

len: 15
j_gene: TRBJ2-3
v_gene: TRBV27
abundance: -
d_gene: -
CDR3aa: CASSPRTLSGDTQYF
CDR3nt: TGTGCCAGCAGTCCCCGGACTCTCAGCGGGGATACGCAGTATTTT

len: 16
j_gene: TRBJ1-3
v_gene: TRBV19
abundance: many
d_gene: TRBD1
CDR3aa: CASSSRQGNSGNTIYF
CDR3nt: TGTGCCAGTAGTTCCCGACAGGGGAACTCTGGAAACACCATATATTTT

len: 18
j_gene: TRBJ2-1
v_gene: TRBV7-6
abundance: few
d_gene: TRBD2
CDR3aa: CASSLTGTSGSSYNEQFF
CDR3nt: TGTGCCAGCAGCCTCACCGGGACTAGCGGGAGCTCCTACAATGAGCAGTTCTTC

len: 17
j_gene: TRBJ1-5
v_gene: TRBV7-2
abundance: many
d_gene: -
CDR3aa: CASSLAPIPPTQGPQHF
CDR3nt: TGTGCCAGCAGCTTAGCCCCTATCCCACCGACCCAGGGTCCCCAGCATTTT

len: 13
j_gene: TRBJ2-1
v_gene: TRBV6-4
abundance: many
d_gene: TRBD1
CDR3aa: CASSADRTDEQFF
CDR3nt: TGTGCCAGCAGCGCGGACAGGACGGATGAGCAGTTCTTC

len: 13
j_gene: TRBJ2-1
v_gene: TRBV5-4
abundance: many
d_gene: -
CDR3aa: CASSPQGPGEQFF
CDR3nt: TGTGCCAGCAGCCCCCAAGGGCCGGGGGAGCAGTTCTTC

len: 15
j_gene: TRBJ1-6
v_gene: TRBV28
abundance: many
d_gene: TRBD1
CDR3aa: CASSLRGVYNSPLHF
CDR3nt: TGTGCCAGCAGCCTCAGGGGGGTATATAATTCACCCCTCCACTTT

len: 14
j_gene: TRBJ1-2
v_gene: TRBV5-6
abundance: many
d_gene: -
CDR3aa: CASSVEGAVYGYTF
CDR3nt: TGTGCCAGCAGCGTGGAAGGGGCTGTCTATGGCTACACCTTC

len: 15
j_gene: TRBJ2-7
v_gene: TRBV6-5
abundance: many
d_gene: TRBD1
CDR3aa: CASSAWDRGRYEQYF
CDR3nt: TGTGCCAGCAGTGCTTGGGACAGGGGCCGATACGAGCAGTACTTC

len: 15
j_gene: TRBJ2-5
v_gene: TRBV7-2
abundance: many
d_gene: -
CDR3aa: CASSLAPQGWETQYF
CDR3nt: TGTGCCAGCAGCTTAGCTCCCCAGGGGTGGGAGACCCAGTACTTC